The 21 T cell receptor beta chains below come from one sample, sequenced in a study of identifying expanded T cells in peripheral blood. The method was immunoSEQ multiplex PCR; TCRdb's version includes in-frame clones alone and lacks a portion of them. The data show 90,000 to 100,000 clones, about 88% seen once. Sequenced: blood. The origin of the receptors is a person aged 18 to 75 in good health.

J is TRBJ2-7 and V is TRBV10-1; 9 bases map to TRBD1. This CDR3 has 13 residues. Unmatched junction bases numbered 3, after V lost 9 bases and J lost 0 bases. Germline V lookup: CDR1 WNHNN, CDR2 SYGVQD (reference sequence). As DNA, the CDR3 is TGCGCCAGGAAGACAGGGGGCTCCTACGAGCAGTACTTC. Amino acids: CARKTGGSYEQYF.

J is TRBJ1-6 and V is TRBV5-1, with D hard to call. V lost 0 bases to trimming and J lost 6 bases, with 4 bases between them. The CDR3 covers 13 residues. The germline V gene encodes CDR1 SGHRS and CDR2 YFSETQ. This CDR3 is CASSLAVNSPLHF. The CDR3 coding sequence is TGCGCCAGCAGCTTGGCCGTTAATTCACCCCTCCACTTT.

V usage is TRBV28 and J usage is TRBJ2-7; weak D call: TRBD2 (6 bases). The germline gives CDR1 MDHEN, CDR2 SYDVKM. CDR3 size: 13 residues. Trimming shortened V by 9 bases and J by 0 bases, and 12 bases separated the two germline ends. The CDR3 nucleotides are TGTGCCAGTCTTAGCGGAAGCTCCTACGAGCAGTACTTC. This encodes CASLSGSSYEQYF. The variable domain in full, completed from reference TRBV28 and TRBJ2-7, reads DVKVTQSSRYLVKRTGEKVFLECVQDMDHENMFWYRQDPGLGLRLIYFSYDVKMKEKGDIPEGYSVSREKKERFSLILESASTNQTSMYLCASLSGSSYEQYFGPGTRLTVT.

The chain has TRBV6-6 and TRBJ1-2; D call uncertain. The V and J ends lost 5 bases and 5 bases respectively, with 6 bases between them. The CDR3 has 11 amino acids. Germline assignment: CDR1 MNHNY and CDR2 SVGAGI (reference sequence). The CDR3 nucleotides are TGTGCCAGCAGTGAACGGTATGGCTACACCTTC. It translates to CASSERYGYTF.

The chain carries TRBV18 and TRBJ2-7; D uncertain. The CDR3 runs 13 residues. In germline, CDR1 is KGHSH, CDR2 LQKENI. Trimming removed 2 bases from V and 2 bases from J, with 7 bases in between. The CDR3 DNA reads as TGTGCCAGCTCACCAAACCAGGCCTACGAGCAGTACTTC. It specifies CASSPNQAYEQYF.

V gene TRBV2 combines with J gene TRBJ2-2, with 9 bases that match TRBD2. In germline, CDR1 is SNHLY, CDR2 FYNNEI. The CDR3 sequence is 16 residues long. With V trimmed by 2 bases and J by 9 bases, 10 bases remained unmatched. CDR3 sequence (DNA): TGTGCCAGCAGTGAATCCCGACTAGCGGCCCCCCGGGAGCTGTTTTTT. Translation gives CASSESRLAAPRELFF. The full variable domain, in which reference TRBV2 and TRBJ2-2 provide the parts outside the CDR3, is EPEVTQTPSHQVTQMGQEVILRCVPISNHLYFYWYRQILGQKVEFLVSFYNNEISEKSEIFDDQFSVERPDGSNFTLKIRSTKLEDSAMYFCASSESRLAAPRELFFGEGSRLTVL.

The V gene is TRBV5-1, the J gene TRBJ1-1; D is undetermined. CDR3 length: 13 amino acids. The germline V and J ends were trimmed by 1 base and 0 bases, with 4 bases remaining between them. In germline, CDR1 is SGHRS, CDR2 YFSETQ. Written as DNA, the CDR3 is TGCGCCAGCAGCTTGACGGTGAACACTGAAGCTTTCTTT. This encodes CASSLTVNTEAFF.

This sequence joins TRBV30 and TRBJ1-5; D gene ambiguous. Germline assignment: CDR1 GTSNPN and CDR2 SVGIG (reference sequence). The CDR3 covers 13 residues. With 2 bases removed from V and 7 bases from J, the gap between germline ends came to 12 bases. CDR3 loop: CAWSTRAWQPQHF. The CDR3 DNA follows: TGTGCCTGGAGTACTAGGGCATGGCAGCCCCAGCATTTT.

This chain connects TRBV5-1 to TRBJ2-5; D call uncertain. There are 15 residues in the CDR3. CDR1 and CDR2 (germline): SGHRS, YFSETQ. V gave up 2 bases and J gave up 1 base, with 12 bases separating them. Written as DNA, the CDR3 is TGCGCCAGCAGCTTAATGGCCCAATCCCAAGAGACCCAGTACTTC. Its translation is CASSLMAQSQETQYF. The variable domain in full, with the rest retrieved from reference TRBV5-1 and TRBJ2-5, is KAGVTQTPRYLIKTRGQQVTLSCSPISGHRSVSWYQQTPGQGLQFLFEYFSETQRNKGNFPGRFSGRQFSNSRSEMNVSTLELGDSALYLCASSLMAQSQETQYFGPGTRLLVL.

The chain's CDR3 is CASSPTGVRNQPQHF. The CDR3 region has the DNA TGTGCCAGCAGCCCTACAGGGGTTAGGAATCAGCCCCAGCATTTT. V gene TRBV28 combines with J gene TRBJ1-5, with TRBD1 matching 7 bases. With 6 bases clipped from V and 4 bases from J, the junction kept 9 bases outside the gene matches. The CDR3 totals 15 residues. Per the germline V gene, CDR1 is MDHEN and CDR2 is SYDVKM.

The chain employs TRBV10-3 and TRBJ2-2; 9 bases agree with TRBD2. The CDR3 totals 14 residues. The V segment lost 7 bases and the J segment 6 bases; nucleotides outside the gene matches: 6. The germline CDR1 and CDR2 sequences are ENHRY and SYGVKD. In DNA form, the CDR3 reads TGTGCCATCAAGCGGGGGGAACGACCCGGGGAGCTGTTTTTT. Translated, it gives CAIKRGERPGELFF.

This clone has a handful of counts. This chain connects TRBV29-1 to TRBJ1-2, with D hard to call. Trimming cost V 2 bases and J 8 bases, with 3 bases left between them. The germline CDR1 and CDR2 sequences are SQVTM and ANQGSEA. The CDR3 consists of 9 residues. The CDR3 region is CSVENGYTF. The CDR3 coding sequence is TGCAGCGTTGAAAACGGCTACACCTTC.

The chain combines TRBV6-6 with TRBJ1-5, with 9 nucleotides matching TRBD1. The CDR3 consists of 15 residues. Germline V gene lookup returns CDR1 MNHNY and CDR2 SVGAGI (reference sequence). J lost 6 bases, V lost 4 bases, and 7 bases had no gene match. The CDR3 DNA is TGTGCCAGCAGTTCGGGACAGGGAGGCGCTCAGCCCCAGCATTTT. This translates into CASSSGQGGAQPQHF.

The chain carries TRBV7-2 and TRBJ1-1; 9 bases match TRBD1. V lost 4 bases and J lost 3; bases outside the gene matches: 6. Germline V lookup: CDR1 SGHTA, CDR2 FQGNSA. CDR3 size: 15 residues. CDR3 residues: CASSSMGQGYTEAFF. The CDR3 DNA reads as TGTGCCAGCAGCTCAATGGGACAGGGCTACACTGAAGCTTTCTTT.

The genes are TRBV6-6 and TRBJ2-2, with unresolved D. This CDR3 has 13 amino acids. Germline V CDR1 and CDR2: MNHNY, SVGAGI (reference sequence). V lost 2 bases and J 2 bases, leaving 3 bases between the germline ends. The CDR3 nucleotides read TGTGCCAGCAGTTACCCTAACACCGGGGAGCTGTTTTTT. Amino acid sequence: CASSYPNTGELFF.

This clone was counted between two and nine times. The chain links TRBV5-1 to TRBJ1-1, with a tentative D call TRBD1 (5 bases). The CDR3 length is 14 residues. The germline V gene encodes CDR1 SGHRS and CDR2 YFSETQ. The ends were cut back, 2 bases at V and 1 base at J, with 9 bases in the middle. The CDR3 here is CASSLQASNTEAFF. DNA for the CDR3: TGCGCCAGCAGCTTACAGGCCTCGAACACTGAAGCTTTCTTT. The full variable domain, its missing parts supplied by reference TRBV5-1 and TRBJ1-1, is KAGVTQTPRYLIKTRGQQVTLSCSPISGHRSVSWYQQTPGQGLQFLFEYFSETQRNKGNFPGRFSGRQFSNSRSEMNVSTLELGDSALYLCASSLQASNTEAFFGQGTRLTVV.

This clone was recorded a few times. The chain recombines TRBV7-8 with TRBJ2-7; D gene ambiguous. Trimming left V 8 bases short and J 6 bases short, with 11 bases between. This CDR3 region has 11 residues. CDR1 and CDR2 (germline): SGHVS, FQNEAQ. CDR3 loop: CASDSGGEQYF. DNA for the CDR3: TGTGCCAGCGATTCAGGCGGCGAGCAGTACTTC.

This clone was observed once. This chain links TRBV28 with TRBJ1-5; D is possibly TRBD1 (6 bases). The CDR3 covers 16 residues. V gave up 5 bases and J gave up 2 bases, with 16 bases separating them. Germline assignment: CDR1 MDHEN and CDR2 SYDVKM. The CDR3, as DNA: TGTGCCAGCAGTCCCTGGGCAGGGGAGGGCAATCAGCCCCAGCATTTT. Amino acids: CASSPWAGEGNQPQHF.

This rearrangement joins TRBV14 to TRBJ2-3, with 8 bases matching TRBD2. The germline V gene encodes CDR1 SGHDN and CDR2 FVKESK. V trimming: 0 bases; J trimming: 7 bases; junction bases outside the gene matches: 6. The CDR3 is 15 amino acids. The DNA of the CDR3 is TGTGCCAGCAGCCAAGATCGGGGGGGGGCCTATACGCAGTATTTT. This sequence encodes CASSQDRGGAYTQYF.

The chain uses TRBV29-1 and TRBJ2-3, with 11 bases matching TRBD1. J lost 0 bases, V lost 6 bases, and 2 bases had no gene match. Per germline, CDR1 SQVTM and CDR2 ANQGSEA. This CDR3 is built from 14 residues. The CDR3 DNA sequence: TGCAGCGTGGGACAGGGGGTGAGCACAGATACGCAGTATTTT. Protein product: CSVGQGVSTDTQYF.

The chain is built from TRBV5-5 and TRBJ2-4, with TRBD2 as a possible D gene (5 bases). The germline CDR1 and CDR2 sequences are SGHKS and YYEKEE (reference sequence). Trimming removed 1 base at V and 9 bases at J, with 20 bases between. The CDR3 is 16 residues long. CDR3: CASSLRGSTTVVIQYF. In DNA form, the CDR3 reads TGTGCCAGCAGCTTGCGGGGAAGTACCACCGTGGTCATTCAGTACTTC.